Each of the 3 T cell receptor beta chains below was sequenced from the same sample in a study of vaccination effects on CD4 cells after COVID-19. These receptors are not linked to any known antigen. The repertoire was sequenced with immunoSEQ multiplex PCR; TCRdb's copy has only in-frame clones and lacks some. Of some 20,000 clones in the sample, around 76% are singletons; the top ten hold about 9.7%. Antigen-specific CD4+ T cells expanded by the ViraFEST assay with viral peptide pools were then sequenced. Isolation of CD4+ T cells took place after less than twelve days of culture. Participants each got two BNT162b2 or mRNA-1273 vaccine doses. The sequencing here drew on CD4+ T cells from PBMCs cultured with HCoV-229E spike peptides, taken after COVID-19 vaccination. The receptors derive from a human donor who received a COVID-19 vaccine.

The genes are TRBV30 and TRBJ2-7, with TRBD1 matching over 8 bases. The V and J ends lost 2 bases and 3 bases, in that order; junction bases with no gene match: 6. This CDR3 region has 14 residues. The germline V gene has CDR1 GTSNPN and CDR2 SVGIG (reference sequence). CDR3 DNA: TGTGCCTGGAGTCGGTCAACAGGGGGCTACGAGCAGTACTTC. Its translation: CAWSRSTGGYEQYF.

This chain joins TRBV6-1 and TRBJ1-6; D is ambiguous. Germline CDR1 and CDR2: MNHNS and SASEGT. V lost 0 bases and J lost 7, with 10 bases in between. This CDR3 region has 15 residues. The CDR3 DNA is TGTGCCAGCAGTGAAGCGAGTCGGGGAAATTCACCCCTCCACTTT. Translated, it gives CASSEASRGNSPLHF.

In DNA, the CDR3 is TGTGCCAGCATAACCGGGGGACTAGCGGCCACCTACAATGAGCAGTTCTTC. As protein: CASITGGLAATYNEQFF. The chain carries TRBV21-1 and TRBJ2-1; the table's D call of TRBD2 was not tested on the DNA. TRBV21-1 is deemed a pseudogene. The CDR3 is made up of 17 amino acids.